This T cell receptor beta chain was obtained from a study of early T cells in non-severe SARS-CoV-2 infection listed by TCRdb under 2021. About the study as a whole: Because TCR sequencing was done on bulk RNA from unsorted whole blood, the alpha and beta chains could not be paired.

Libraries came from 5' RACE. TCRdb records NextSeq 500 as the sequencer. Unique molecular identifiers were attached to individual cDNA molecules in the TCR library protocol so that sequencing error and PCR bias could be corrected. Both TCR alpha and beta chains were sequenced, and tight co-correlation was observed between alpha and beta sequence abundances in each sample. On the study's bioinformatics: Decombinator V4 was used to perform V gene, J gene and CDR3 annotation of TCR sequences. TCRs were defined as expanded if a significant change between any two time points was detected under a Poisson model with p below 0.0001. TCR abundances were normalised to the total number of TCRs sequenced per sample and expressed as counts per million. TRAV1-2 paired with TRAJ12, TRAJ20 or TRAJ33 defined MAIT TCRs, while TRAV10 paired with TRAJ18 defined iNKT TCRs. VDJdb, accessed 1 November 2021, was searched for CMV, EBV and SARS-CoV-2 annotated TCRs, excluding TCRs annotated for multiple antigens. TCRdb handled the public reads itself, with Q25 trimming in fastp and clone calling in MiXCR, and kept productive beta chains. Each entry merges the rows of one CDR3 protein and shows their most common DNA and genes. The V and J calls were not made by the authors but by TCRdb's processing. This sample is represented by roughly 20,000 distinct CDR3 sequences; around 5.8% of them were singletons. About 15% of the sample lies in the top ten.

As for this clonotype: The specificity of this receptor is unknown. Base qualities are missing; no much larger clone stands one base away.

Inclusive of the bounding cysteine and phenylalanine, the CDR3 is 14 residues long. CDR3 DNA only is kept here, 42 bases in frame from base 1. CDR1 and CDR2 (GTSNPN, SVGIG) derive from the germline V gene (reference sequence). V sheds 3 bases and J sheds 1 base, leaving 10 bases between their ends. Overall study outcomes, separate from this receptor: VDJdb matching was skewed toward anti-spike CD8 responses, so virus-specific expansions were likely underestimated and private and CD4 specificities were missed.

A case-control design nested within a healthcare worker cohort in London, UK, was used, with weekly nasopharyngeal swab PCR tests and blood sampling performed. Between 23 and 31 March 2020, the week of the UK lockdown, healthcare workers were enrolled and then followed up weekly for as long as 16 weeks. The receptor was isolated from an adult who was a healthcare worker with PCR-confirmed SARS-CoV-2 infection or an uninfected control (not recorded which). The receptor chain draws on TRBV30 and TRBJ1-3; too little of a D gene remains to name it. Sequenced here: whole blood, sampled at baseline. The base sequence is TGTGCCTGGAGAGTGAAGATATCTGGAAACACCATATATTTT. Its product reads: CAWRVKISGNTIYF.